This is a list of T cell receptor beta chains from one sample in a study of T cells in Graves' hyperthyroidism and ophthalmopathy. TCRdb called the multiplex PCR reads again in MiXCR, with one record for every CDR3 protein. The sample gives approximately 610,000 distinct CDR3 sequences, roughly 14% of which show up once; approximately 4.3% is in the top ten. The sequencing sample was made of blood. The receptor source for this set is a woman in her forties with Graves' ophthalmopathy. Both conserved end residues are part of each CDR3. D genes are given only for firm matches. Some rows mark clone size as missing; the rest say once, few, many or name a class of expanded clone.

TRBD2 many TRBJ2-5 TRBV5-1 CASSLGLADQETQYF TGCGCCAGCAGCCTCGGACTAGCCGATCAAGAGACCCAGTACTTC
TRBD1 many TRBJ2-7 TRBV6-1 CASRPTRDREQYF TGTGCCAGCAGACCCACTAGGGACAGAGAGCAGTACTTC
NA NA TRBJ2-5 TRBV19 CASSRDWETQYF TGTGCCAGTAGTCGAGACTGGGAGACCCAGTACTTC
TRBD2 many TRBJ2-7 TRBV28 CASIRGTSAGYEQYF TGTGCCAGCATTCGGGGGACTAGCGCAGGCTACGAGCAGTACTTC
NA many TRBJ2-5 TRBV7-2 CASSLADIPQETQYF TGTGCCAGCAGCTTAGCCGACATTCCTCAAGAGACCCAGTACTTC
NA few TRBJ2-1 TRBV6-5 CASSYRTQNHEQFF TGTGCCAGCAGTTACAGGACACAGAACCATGAGCAGTTCTTC
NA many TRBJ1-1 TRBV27 CASSLSTRTAMNTEAFF TGTGCCAGCAGTTTATCGACCCGGACAGCCATGAACACTGAAGCTTTCTTT
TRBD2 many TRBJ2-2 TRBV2 CASSPSGSPTGELFF TGTGCCAGCAGCCCTAGCGGGAGCCCCACCGGGGAGCTGTTTTTT
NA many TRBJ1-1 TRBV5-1 CASTSLSGSEAFF TGCGCCAGCACCTCCCTTTCAGGGTCTGAAGCTTTCTTT
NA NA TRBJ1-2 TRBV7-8 CASSGGGVFGYTF TGTGCCAGCAGCGGGGGAGGAGTGTTTGGCTACACCTTC
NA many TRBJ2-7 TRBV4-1 CASSQFGYEQYF TGCGCCAGCAGCCAATTTGGCTACGAGCAGTACTTC
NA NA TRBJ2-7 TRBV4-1 CASSQDPGTGSLFYEQYF TGCGCCAGCAGCCAAGATCCCGGGACTGGTTCTCTTTTCTACGAGCAGTACTTC
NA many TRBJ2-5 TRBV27 CASNSYQETQYF TGTGCCAGCAATTCCTACCAAGAGACCCAGTACTTC
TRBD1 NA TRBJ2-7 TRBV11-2 CASSGRDRGSYEQYF TGTGCCAGCAGCGGCCGGGACAGGGGGTCCTACGAGCAGTACTTC
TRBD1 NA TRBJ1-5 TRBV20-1 CSASTGVGQPQHF TGCAGTGCTAGCACAGGGGTGGGGCAGCCCCAGCATTTT
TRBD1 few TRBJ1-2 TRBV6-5 CASSYDRASLANYGYTF TGTGCCAGCAGCTACGACAGGGCATCGTTAGCTAACTATGGCTACACCTTC
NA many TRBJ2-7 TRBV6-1 CASSGPMNYEQYF TGTGCCAGCAGTGGTCCTATGAACTACGAGCAGTACTTC
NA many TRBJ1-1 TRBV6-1 CASIRRGGKGEAFF TGTGCCAGCATAAGGAGAGGGGGAAAGGGTGAAGCTTTCTTT
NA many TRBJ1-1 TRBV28 CASTSTRKAFF TGTGCCAGCACTTCGACGAGAAAAGCTTTCTTT
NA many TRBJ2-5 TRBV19 CASSIEGHWKETQYF TGTGCCAGTAGTATAGAGGGACACTGGAAAGAGACCCAGTACTTC